The rows below give T cell receptor beta chains drawn from one sample of a study of cytomegalovirus exposure and HLA in healthy donors. This table comes from immunoSEQ multiplex PCR, and its TCRdb copy is limited to in-frame clones, with some not included. The sample yields 150,000 to 200,000 clones, 65% to 70% seen once. The sample was PBMCs. The source of these receptors is a woman under 30 in good health and CMV-seropositive. Both conserved end residues are trimmed from each CDR3. D genes are given only for firm matches.

>TRBV27|TRBJ2-7|.
ASSTHSTGSYEQY
>TRBV5-1|TRBJ2-3|TRBD1
ASSFERGPRDTQY
>TRBV14|TRBJ1-6|TRBD1
ASSHLTGGSYNSPLH
>TRBV6-6|TRBJ2-5|TRBD1
ASVGTEQETQY
>TRBV21-1|TRBJ1-3|.
ASSPRGRQGANSGNTIY
>TRBV6-1|TRBJ2-2|TRBD2
ASRLSSGNTGELF
>TRBV6-5|TRBJ2-7|.
ASSYSWTEGYEQY
>TRBV7-2|TRBJ2-5|.
ASSLVVESQETQY
>TRBV4-1|TRBJ2-4|TRBD2
ASSQDQRGGNIQY
>TRBV5-1|TRBJ2-1|TRBD1
ASSLGDSPAYNEQF
>TRBV29-1|TRBJ2-6|.
SVEDTGGANVLT